This TCR beta chain was obtained from a study of response to subunit inactivated influenza vaccine. Study conclusions and caveats: It was the authors' suggestion that each seasonal influenza vaccination recruits few new T cells.

TCRdb independently ran MiXCR on the RT-PCR reads; one entry per CDR3 protein. The data show a few hundred thousand distinct CDR3 sequences, with around 7.7% seen just once and around 13% held by the top ten. The CDR3 totals 16 residues. The germline CDR1 and CDR2 sequences are MNHEY and SVGAGI. The V segment lost 1 base and the J segment 6 bases; nucleotides outside the gene matches: 10. Concerning this clonotype itself: Its target is unknown.

This clonotype was sampled from a man between 50 and 69 years old who received an inactivated influenza vaccine. The sample in question was PBMCs from blood, obtained about 23 months after vaccination. This rearrangement joins TRBV6-5 to TRBJ2-7; 9 positions agree with TRBD2. The CDR3 sequence is CASSYFPVRAGGEQYF. As DNA, the CDR3 is TGTGCCAGCAGTTACTTCCCGGTCCGAGCGGGGGGCGAGCAGTACTTC.